The clone carrying this T cell receptor beta chain was counted a few times. Researchers ran the PCR with 60 Vbeta and 13 Jbeta primers. Here immunoSEQ multiplex PCR was the method, and the copy in TCRdb shows in-frame clones only, minus some. This table has some 190,000 clones, 76% appearing once. Trimming took 0 bases from V and 11 from J, leaving 13 bases between them. Germline V gene sequence: CDR1 SEHNR, CDR2 FQNEAQ (reference sequence). CDR3 length: 13 residues. The data stem from a study of cytomegalovirus exposure and HLA in healthy donors. The sequence derives from a woman aged 25 to 39 in good health and CMV-seropositive. This chain uses TRBV7-9 with TRBJ2-5; perhaps TRBD2 as D (5 bases). Sequencing input: PBMCs. The chain's CDR3 is CASSLAAVGEQYF. The CDR3 region has the DNA TGTGCCAGCAGCTTAGCGGCGGTTGGGGAGCAGTACTTC.